This TCR beta chain was recovered during a study of T cell responses to AZD1222 COVID-19 vaccine. Measured with immunoSEQ multiplex PCR; TCRdb has only the in-frame clones, and not every one. The sample holds more than 150,000 clones, around 89% seen once. As concerns this clone: Antigen: not known.

Germline V lookup: CDR1 SGHAT, CDR2 FQNNGV. This CDR3 is 16 amino acids long. V dropped 1 base and J dropped 5 bases, with 17 bases sitting between them. General study findings and limits: Donors were mostly white British, more females; clonal diversity possibly underestimated. Reports indicate that nearly half of spike-specific TCRs are directed at unmutated variant regions. Scientists sampled the repertoires only once the peak T cell response had passed.

The sequences come from peripheral blood, collected on day 0 of AZD1222 vaccination. This clonotype was obtained from an adult in good health. V gene TRBV11-2 combines with J gene TRBJ2-5; D is possibly TRBD2 (6 bases). This CDR3 is CASSLGGTQEWETQYF. In DNA, the CDR3 is TGTGCCAGCAGCTTAGGCGGGACCCAAGAGTGGGAGACCCAGTACTTC.